These 27 T cell receptor beta chains share one sample of origin, sequenced in a study of shared clonotypes between healthy human individuals (dated by TCRdb to 2020 to 2021). Library preparation used the immunoSEQ multiplex PCR assay. TCRdb took over this immuneACCESS table, retaining in-frame rearrangements with V and J assigned. Such tables are incomplete; in checked studies, under half of the missing clones stem from an unresolved V gene, and the remainder is unexplained. The sample data list under 2,500,000 clones, and 95% of these were observed just once. Clones ranked in the top ten supply 0.1% to 0.15% of the sample. The sequencing input was naive CD4+ T cells sorted from blood. This sample's cell subset or site label indicates: CD45RA+ positively selected. These receptors all stem from a young man in good health.

J is TRBJ2-7 and V is TRBV25-1; D is ambiguous. V lost 4 bases and J lost 0, with 10 bases in between. The CDR3 runs to 14 residues. Germline lookup yields CDR1 MGHDK and CDR2 SYGVNS. The DNA for the CDR3 is TGTGCCAGCAGTGTCATGAGCAGCTCCTACGAGCAGTACTTC. This gives the protein CASSVMSSSYEQYF.

As to this clone: The same CDR3 is also encoded by other DNA sequences in this sample. The chain employs TRBV14 and TRBJ2-7, with TRBD1 matching 8 bases. CDR3 size: 15 residues. Germline CDR1 and CDR2: SGHDN and FVKESK. V was clipped by 3 bases and J by 2 bases; unmatched bases: 6. The CDR3 here is CASSQAGTGPYEQYF. For the CDR3, the DNA is TGTGCCAGCAGCCAGGCGGGGACAGGTCCCTACGAGCAGTACTTC.

The J gene is TRBJ2-4, the V gene TRBV2, with a tentative D call TRBD1 (6 bases). With 8 bases removed from V and 1 base from J, the gap between germline ends came to 9 bases. This CDR3 has 13 amino acids. The germline V gene encodes CDR1 SNHLY and CDR2 FYNNEI. As DNA, the CDR3 is TGTGCCAGCTTAAGGGGGGCCAAAAACATTCAGTACTTC. Protein sequence: CASLRGAKNIQYF.

The CDR3 region is CASSIEGGGHRNQPQHF. CDR3 in DNA: TGTGCCAGTAGTATCGAAGGAGGGGGACACCGCAATCAGCCCCAGCATTTT. The genes are TRBV19 and TRBJ1-5; perhaps TRBD1 as D (6 bases). CDR1 and CDR2 (germline): LNHDA, SQIVND (reference sequence). With 3 bases removed from V and 2 bases from J, the gap between germline ends came to 17 bases. The CDR3 runs 17 residues. The full variable domain, its missing parts supplied by reference TRBV19 and TRBJ1-5, is DGGITQSPKYLFRKEGQNVTLSCEQNLNHDAMYWYRQDPGQGLRLIYYSQIVNDFQKGDIAEGYSVSREKKESFPLTVTSAQKNPTAFYLCASSIEGGGHRNQPQHFGDGTRLSIL.

The chain uses TRBV30 and TRBJ1-1; D unresolved. The CDR3 is 11 residues long. V lost 1 base to trimming and J lost 10 bases, with 10 bases between them. The germline CDR1 and CDR2 sequences are GTSNPN and SVGIG (reference sequence). The CDR3: CAWSGQFRAFF. The CDR3 DNA reads TGTGCCTGGAGTGGGCAGTTCAGAGCTTTCTTT.

This clone was observed a handful of times. The chain employs TRBV2 and TRBJ2-7; D may be TRBD1 (5 bases). Trimming removed 2 bases at V and 7 bases at J, with 15 bases between. The germline V gene has CDR1 SNHLY and CDR2 FYNNEI. The CDR3 totals 14 residues. The CDR3 region has the DNA TGTGCCAGCAGTGAAAAGGAATACCCAGGGGAGCAGTACTTC. Translating it yields CASSEKEYPGEQYF.

The chain has TRBV2 and TRBJ2-7; the match to TRBD2 covers 8 bases. The V and J ends lost 4 bases and 7 bases, in that order; junction bases with no gene match: 12. This CDR3 spans 15 amino acids. In germline, CDR1 is SNHLY, CDR2 FYNNEI. In nucleotides, the CDR3 is TGTGCCAGCAGTGGCTCAGCGGGGGTGTTTAGTGAGCAGTACTTC. Amino acid sequence: CASSGSAGVFSEQYF.

V and J are TRBV9 and TRBJ1-2; D remains unclear. The V end lost 5 bases, the J end lost 3 bases, and 20 bases lay between the germline ends. The CDR3 extends over 16 amino acids. In germline, CDR1 is SGDLS, CDR2 YYNGEE. CDR3 sequence (DNA): TGTGCCAGCAGAGATAACCTGGGATTCGGGGACTATGGCTACACCTTC. It codes for CASRDNLGFGDYGYTF.

CDR3 protein: CASSQNFPGAAEAFF. In DNA form, the CDR3 reads TGTGCCAGCAGCCAAAATTTTCCCGGGGCCGCTGAAGCTTTCTTT. The chain links TRBV14 to TRBJ1-1, with a weak D call TRBD1 (5 bases). The CDR3 runs 15 residues. Per germline, CDR1 SGHDN and CDR2 FVKESK. V lost 2 bases, J lost 6 bases, and 16 bases lay in between.

V usage is TRBV5-1 and J usage is TRBJ1-2; D unresolved. Germline CDR1 and CDR2: SGHRS and YFSETQ. The CDR3 contains 14 residues. V dropped 0 bases and J dropped 4 bases, with 10 bases sitting between them. The CDR3 DNA sequence: TGCGCCAGCAGCTTGGCCAGGACCGTCTATGGCTACACCTTC. Encoded protein: CASSLARTVYGYTF.

The rearrangement uses TRBV19 and TRBJ1-4, with a weak D call TRBD1 (6 bases). This CDR3 has 13 amino acids. Trimming shortened V by 10 bases and J by 8 bases, and 17 bases separated the two germline ends. Germline CDR1 is LNHDA and CDR2 is SQIVND (reference sequence). CDR3 in amino acids: CATGLGAHEKLFF. CDR3 in DNA: TGTGCCACTGGTTTGGGGGCGCACGAAAAACTGTTTTTT.

CDR3 coding DNA: TGTGCCAGCAGTGTGAAGGGGTTTGGCTACACCTTC. This codes for CASSVKGFGYTF. The rearrangement joins TRBV28 to TRBJ1-2, with D possibly TRBD1 on 5 matching bases. This CDR3 is 12 amino acids long. Germline-derived CDR1 and CDR2 are MDHEN and SYDVKM. The V and J ends lost 5 bases and 7 bases respectively, with 11 bases between them.

The chain carries TRBV10-3 and TRBJ1-1; 7 bases match TRBD1. CDR1 and CDR2 from the germline V gene are ENHRY and SYGVKD. The CDR3 spans 15 residues. Germline trimming cut 6 bases from V and 7 bases from J; bases unmatched to any gene: 14. The CDR3 DNA reads as TGTGCCATCAGACAGACAGGGACTGGGGAGGGTGAAGCTTTCTTT. The encoded protein is CAIRQTGTGEGEAFF.

To note about this clone: This same CDR3 is encoded by further DNA sequences in the sample. This rearrangement joins TRBV10-1 to TRBJ2-7; 9 positions agree with TRBD2. V trimming: 0 bases; J trimming: 6 bases; junction bases outside the gene matches: 3. Germline loops: CDR1 WNHNN, CDR2 SYGVQD (reference sequence). The CDR3 totals 14 residues. The CDR3, as DNA: TGCGCCAGCAGTGAGTCTAGCGGGAGAGGCGAGCAGTACTTC. Protein: CASSESSGRGEQYF.

This clone was picked up a small number of times. This chain uses TRBV5-1 with TRBJ1-6; 7 bases are shared with TRBD1. With V trimmed by 2 bases and J by 0 bases, 8 bases remained unmatched. Germline V gene data show CDR1 as SGHRS and CDR2 as YFSETQ. There are 18 residues in the CDR3. The CDR3 DNA sequence: TGCGCCAGCAGCTTAACAGGGGTTCAGAGCTCCTATAATTCACCCCTCCACTTT. Amino acid sequence: CASSLTGVQSSYNSPLHF.

This clone was detected once. The chain combines TRBV5-6 with TRBJ2-7; TRBD1 aligns across 7 bases. The CDR3 totals 14 residues. V shed 4 bases and J 9 bases; nucleotides not matched to a gene: 13. CDR1 and CDR2 from the germline V gene are SGHDT and YYEEEE. Written as DNA, the CDR3 is TGTGCCAGCAGCAGGGGACAGCTCAGTTCTCGGCAGTACTTC. It yields the protein CASSRGQLSSRQYF.

The V gene is TRBV5-1, the J gene TRBJ2-5; D is possibly TRBD1 (6 bases). Germline CDR1 SGHRS, CDR2 YFSETQ. The CDR3 runs 16 residues. The V and J ends lost 0 bases and 3 bases respectively, with 15 bases between them. The CDR3 region is CASSLVSPDRKETQYF. For the CDR3, the DNA is TGCGCCAGCAGCTTGGTTTCCCCGGACAGAAAAGAGACCCAGTACTTC.

The V gene is TRBV28, the J gene TRBJ1-4, with a weak D call TRBD1 (6 bases). The germline gives CDR1 MDHEN, CDR2 SYDVKM. V lost 6 bases and J 8 bases, leaving 10 bases between the germline ends. This CDR3 has 12 amino acids. The CDR3 region has the DNA TGTGCCAGCAGGGACAGAGGGGAAAAACTGTTTTTT. Translating gives CASRDRGEKLFF.

The rearrangement links TRBV5-6 to TRBJ1-2; the D is unclear. Germline values: CDR1 SGHDT, CDR2 YYEEEE. The CDR3 is 14 amino acids. Trimming removed 0 bases at V and 8 bases at J, with 14 bases between. The CDR3 bases are TGTGCCAGCAGCTTGGACCGGTCGGTCCGAGGCTACACCTTC. Its translation: CASSLDRSVRGYTF.

The chain joins TRBV18 to TRBJ1-2; D gene uncertain. Germline loops: CDR1 KGHSH, CDR2 LQKENI. The V end was cut by 0 bases, the J end by 2 bases, with 13 bases between. This CDR3 is 16 amino acids long. CDR3 bases: TGTGCCAGCTCACCACCGGTGTCGCAGTTAAACTATGGCTACACCTTC. This encodes CASSPPVSQLNYGYTF.

V gene TRBV10-2 combines with J gene TRBJ1-5; TRBD1 aligns across 8 bases. With 0 bases clipped from V and 6 bases from J, the junction kept 4 bases outside the gene matches. This CDR3 contains 15 residues. CDR1 and CDR2 (germline): WSHSY, SAAADI. The CDR3 loop is CASSESRGLGQPQHF. In nucleotides, the CDR3 is TGCGCCAGCAGTGAGTCCAGGGGGCTCGGTCAGCCCCAGCATTTT.

V is TRBV9 and J is TRBJ2-5; TRBD2 matches at 7 bases. V lost 0 bases, J lost 4 bases, and 3 bases stayed unmatched. The germline gives CDR1 SGDLS, CDR2 YYNGEE. This CDR3 region has 14 residues. This CDR3 is CASSVVSSGETQYF. DNA of the CDR3: TGTGCCAGCAGCGTAGTATCTAGCGGAGAGACCCAGTACTTC. The full variable domain, rest sourced from reference TRBV9 and TRBJ2-5, is DSGVTQTPKHLITATGQRVTLRCSPRSGDLSVYWYQQSLDQGLQFLIQYYNGEERAKGNILERFSAQQFPDLHSELNLSSLELGDSALYFCASSVVSSGETQYFGPGTRLLVL.

J is TRBJ2-5 and V is TRBV2, with D perhaps TRBD2 (5 bases). CDR1 and CDR2 from the germline V gene are SNHLY and FYNNEI. The CDR3 spans 15 residues. V lost 2 bases and J lost 5, with 15 bases in between. CDR3 sequence (DNA): TGTGCCAGCAGTGAACCTCCGAGGGCCACGGAGACCCAGTACTTC. Residues: CASSEPPRATETQYF.

This chain connects TRBV6-5 to TRBJ1-2; 10 bases are shared with TRBD1. Looked up from germline, CDR1 is MNHEY and CDR2 is SVGAGI. V lost 2 bases, J lost 4 bases, and 7 bases stayed unmatched. CDR3 length: 16 amino acids. The CDR3 reads CASSYGTGVVSYGYTF. The DNA for the CDR3 is TGTGCCAGCAGTTACGGGACAGGGGTAGTCAGCTATGGCTACACCTTC.

The CDR3 region is CASSQGINTEAFF. CDR3 DNA: TGTGCCAGCAGCCAAGGGATAAACACTGAAGCTTTCTTT. The chain joins TRBV14 to TRBJ1-1; D is unresolved. CDR1 is SGHDN, CDR2 FVKESK, per germline. CDR3 length equals 13 residues. Trimming removed 1 base from V and 2 bases from J, with 5 bases in between. Based on the CDR3 plus reference TRBV14 and TRBJ1-1, the full variable domain is EAGVTQFPSHSVIEKGQTVTLRCDPISGHDNLYWYRRVMGKEIKFLLHFVKESKQDESGMPNNRFLAERTGGTYSTLKVQPAELEDSGVYFCASSQGINTEAFFGQGTRLTVV.

The chain joins TRBV29-1 to TRBJ2-1, with 8 bases fitting TRBD2. This CDR3 is built from 13 residues. Germline assignment: CDR1 SQVTM and CDR2 ANQGSEA. V lost 4 bases, J lost 7 bases, and 6 bases stayed unmatched. CDR3 bases: TGCAGCGTTGTTGGCGGGAGGTGGAATGAGCAGTTCTTC. It codes for CSVVGGRWNEQFF.

In the case of this clone: The sample has other DNA sequences that encode this CDR3 too. The rearrangement links TRBV5-1 to TRBJ1-2; 9 positions match TRBD1. With V trimmed by 4 bases and J by 4 bases, 2 bases remained unmatched. The CDR3 runs 13 residues. Germline CDR1 and CDR2: SGHRS and YFSETQ. The CDR3 protein is CASSPGQGYGYTF. The CDR3 nucleotides are TGCGCCAGCAGCCCGGGACAGGGCTATGGCTACACCTTC.